A single sample gave rise to the 7 T cell receptor beta chains below, sequenced in a study of OX40 agonist ivuxolimab in advanced cancers. The data were produced by immunoSEQ multiplex PCR, yet TCRdb's version contains in-frame clones alone and is incomplete. The sample records 25,000 to 30,000 clones, approximately 81% being singletons. The input for sequencing was CD4+ or CD8+ T cells sorted from blood, taken in a trial of the OX40 agonist ivuxolimab. These receptors were collected from an adult with an advanced solid tumor such as melanoma, head and neck, liver or kidney cancer.

The rearrangement links TRBV5-1 to TRBJ2-7, with 7 nucleotides matching TRBD2. Unmatched junction bases numbered 12, after V lost 2 bases and J lost 4 bases. The CDR3 extends over 16 amino acids. Germline V gene sequence: CDR1 SGHRS, CDR2 YFSETQ. CDR3 loop: CASSLAGGGIVYEQYF. CDR3 coding DNA: TGCGCCAGCAGCTTAGCGGGCGGGGGTATCGTTTACGAGCAGTACTTC. Full variable domain (missing parts from reference TRBV5-1 and TRBJ2-7): KAGVTQTPRYLIKTRGQQVTLSCSPISGHRSVSWYQQTPGQGLQFLFEYFSETQRNKGNFPGRFSGRQFSNSRSEMNVSTLELGDSALYLCASSLAGGGIVYEQYFGPGTRLTVT.

The chain employs TRBV19 and TRBJ2-1, with 9 nucleotides matching TRBD1. Germline-derived CDR1 and CDR2 are LNHDA and SQIVND (reference sequence). This CDR3 has 16 residues. Trimming cost V 5 bases and J 7 bases; bases outside gene matches: 12. CDR3 in amino acids: CASSGGQGIPYNEQFF. Here the CDR3 DNA reads TGTGCCAGTAGTGGGGGACAGGGAATACCGTATAATGAGCAGTTCTTC.

This clone was observed a single time. The gene calls are TRBV7-2 and TRBJ2-2; D ambiguous. V lost 5 bases and J 5 bases, leaving 12 bases between the germline ends. Germline values: CDR1 SGHTA, CDR2 FQGNSA. The CDR3 runs to 14 residues. This CDR3 is CASSAEWGTGELFF. CDR3 DNA: TGTGCCAGCAGCGCCGAATGGGGTACCGGGGAGCTGTTTTTT.

The chain carries TRBV7-8 and TRBJ2-7, with 7 bases aligning to TRBD1. Per germline, CDR1 SGHVS and CDR2 FQNEAQ. J lost 2 bases, V lost 1 base, and 5 bases had no gene match. The CDR3 has 15 residues. CDR3 DNA: TGTGCCAGCAGCTTAGGACAGGGCTACCCCTACGAGCAGTACTTC. Translation gives CASSLGQGYPYEQYF.

The rearrangement links TRBV28 to TRBJ2-7; D gene ambiguous. V lost 7 bases and J 5 bases, leaving 18 bases between the germline ends. CDR3 length equals 14 residues. Germline V CDR1 and CDR2: MDHEN, SYDVKM. CDR3 loop: CASNRVTSEDEQYF. The CDR3, as DNA: TGTGCCAGCAATCGGGTGACCAGTGAGGACGAGCAGTACTTC.

The chain couples TRBV6-5 to TRBJ2-7, with TRBD1 identical over 7 bases. Germline V gene sequence: CDR1 MNHEY, CDR2 SVGAGI. V trimming: 6 bases; J trimming: 4 bases; junction bases outside the gene matches: 9. This CDR3 is 14 amino acids long. The CDR3 sequence is CASSRAARGYEQYF. CDR3 nucleotide sequence: TGTGCCAGCAGCCGGGCCGCCAGGGGGTACGAGCAGTACTTC.

This clone showed up just a few times. The chain has TRBV19 and TRBJ1-1; D is undetermined. The CDR3 has 15 residues. Germline CDR1 is LNHDA and CDR2 is SQIVND (reference sequence). Trimming left V 8 bases short and J 8 bases short, with 24 bases between. The CDR3 DNA reads as TGTGCCAGTCGCCCCGGGCAGGTTCCGTTTGACGAAGCTTTCTTT. Translated, it gives CASRPGQVPFDEAFF.